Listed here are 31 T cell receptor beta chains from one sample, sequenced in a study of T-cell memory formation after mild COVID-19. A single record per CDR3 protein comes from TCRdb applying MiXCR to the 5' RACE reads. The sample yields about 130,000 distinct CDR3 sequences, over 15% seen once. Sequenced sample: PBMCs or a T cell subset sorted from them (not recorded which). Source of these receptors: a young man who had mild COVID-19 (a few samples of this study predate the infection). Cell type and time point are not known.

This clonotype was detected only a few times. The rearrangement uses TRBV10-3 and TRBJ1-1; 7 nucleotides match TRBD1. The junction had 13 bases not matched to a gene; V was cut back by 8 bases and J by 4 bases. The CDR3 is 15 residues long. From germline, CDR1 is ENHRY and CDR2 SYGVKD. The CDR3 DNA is TGTGCCATCGGAGAAGGGGGCGCGCTGAGCACTGAAGCTTTCTTT. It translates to CAIGEGGALSTEAFF.

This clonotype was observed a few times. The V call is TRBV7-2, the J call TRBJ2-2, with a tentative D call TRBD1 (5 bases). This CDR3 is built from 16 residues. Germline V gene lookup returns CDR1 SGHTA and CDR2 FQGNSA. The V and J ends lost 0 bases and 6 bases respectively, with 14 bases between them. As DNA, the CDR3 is TGTGCCAGCAGCTTAGCCACAGCCTGGGGCGCCGGGGAGCTGTTTTTT. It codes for CASSLATAWGAGELFF.

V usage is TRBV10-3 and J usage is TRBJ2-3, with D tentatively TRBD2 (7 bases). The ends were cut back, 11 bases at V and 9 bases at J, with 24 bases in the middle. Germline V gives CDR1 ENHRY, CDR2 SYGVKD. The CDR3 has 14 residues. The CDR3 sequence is CAAEGGGAGDTQYF. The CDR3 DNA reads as TGTGCCGCCGAGGGAGGGGGGGCCGGCGACACGCAGTATTTT.

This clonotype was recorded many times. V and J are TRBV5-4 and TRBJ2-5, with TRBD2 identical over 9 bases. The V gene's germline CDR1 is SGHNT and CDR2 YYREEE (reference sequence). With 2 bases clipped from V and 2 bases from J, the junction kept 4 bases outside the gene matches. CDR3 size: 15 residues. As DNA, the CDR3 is TGTGCCAGCAGCTTACCTAGCGGGATTCAAGAGACCCAGTACTTC. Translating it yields CASSLPSGIQETQYF.

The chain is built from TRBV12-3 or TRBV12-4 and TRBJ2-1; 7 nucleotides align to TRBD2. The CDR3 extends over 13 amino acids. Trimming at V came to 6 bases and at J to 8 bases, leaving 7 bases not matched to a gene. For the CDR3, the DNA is TGTGCCAGCAGCCACATCCGGGGGGATGAGCAGTTCTTC. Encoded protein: CASSHIRGDEQFF.

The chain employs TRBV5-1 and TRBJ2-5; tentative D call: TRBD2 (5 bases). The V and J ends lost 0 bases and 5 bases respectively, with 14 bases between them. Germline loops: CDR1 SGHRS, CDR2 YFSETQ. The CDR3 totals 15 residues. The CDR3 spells CASSLASAGGETQYF. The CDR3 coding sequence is TGCGCCAGCAGCTTGGCCAGCGCCGGCGGGGAGACCCAGTACTTC.

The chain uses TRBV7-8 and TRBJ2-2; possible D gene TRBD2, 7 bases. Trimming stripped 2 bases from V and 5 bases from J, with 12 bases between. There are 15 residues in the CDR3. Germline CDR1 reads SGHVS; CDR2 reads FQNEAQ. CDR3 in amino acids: CASSLRGGRTGELFF. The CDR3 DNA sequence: TGTGCCAGCAGCTTAAGGGGGGGCCGAACCGGGGAGCTGTTTTTT.

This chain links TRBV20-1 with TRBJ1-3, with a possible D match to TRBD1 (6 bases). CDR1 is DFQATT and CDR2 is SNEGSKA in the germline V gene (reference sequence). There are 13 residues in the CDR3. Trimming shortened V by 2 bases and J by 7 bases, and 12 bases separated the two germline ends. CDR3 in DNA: TGCAGTGCTAGAAACAGGGAGTGGAACACCATATATTTT. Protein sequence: CSARNREWNTIYF.

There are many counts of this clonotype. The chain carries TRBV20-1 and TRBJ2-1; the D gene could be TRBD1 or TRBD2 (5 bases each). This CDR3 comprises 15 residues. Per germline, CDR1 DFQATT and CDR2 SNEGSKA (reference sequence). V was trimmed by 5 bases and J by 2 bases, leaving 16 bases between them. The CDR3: CSAYPPGLAYNEQFF. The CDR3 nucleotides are TGCAGTGCTTACCCCCCGGGGCTTGCCTACAATGAGCAGTTCTTC.

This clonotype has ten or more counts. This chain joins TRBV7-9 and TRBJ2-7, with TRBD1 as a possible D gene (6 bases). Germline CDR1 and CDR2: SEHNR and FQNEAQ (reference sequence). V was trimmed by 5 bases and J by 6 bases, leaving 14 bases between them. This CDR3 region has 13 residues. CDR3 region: CASSEGVSAEQYV. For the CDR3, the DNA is TGTGCCAGCAGCGAGGGGGTTTCGGCCGAGCAGTACGTC.

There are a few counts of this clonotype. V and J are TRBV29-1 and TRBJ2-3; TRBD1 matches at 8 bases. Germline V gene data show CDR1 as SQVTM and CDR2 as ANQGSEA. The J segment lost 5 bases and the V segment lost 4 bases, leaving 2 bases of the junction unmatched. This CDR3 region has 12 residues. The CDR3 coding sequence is TGCAGCGTTGGGACAGGGATAGATACGCAGTATTTT. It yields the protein CSVGTGIDTQYF.

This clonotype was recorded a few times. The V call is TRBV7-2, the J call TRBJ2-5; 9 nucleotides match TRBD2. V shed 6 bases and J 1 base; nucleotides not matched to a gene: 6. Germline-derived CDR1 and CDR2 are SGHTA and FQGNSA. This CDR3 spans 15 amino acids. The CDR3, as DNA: TGTGCCAGCAGTATAGCGGGGGCTTTCCAAGAGACCCAGTACTTC. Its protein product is CASSIAGAFQETQYF.

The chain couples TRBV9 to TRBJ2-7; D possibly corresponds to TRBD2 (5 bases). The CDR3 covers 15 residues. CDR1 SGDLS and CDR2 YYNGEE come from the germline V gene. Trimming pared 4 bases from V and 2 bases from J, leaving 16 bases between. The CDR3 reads CASSPREEATYEQYF. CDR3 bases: TGTGCCAGCAGCCCTCGGGAAGAGGCCACCTACGAGCAGTACTTC.

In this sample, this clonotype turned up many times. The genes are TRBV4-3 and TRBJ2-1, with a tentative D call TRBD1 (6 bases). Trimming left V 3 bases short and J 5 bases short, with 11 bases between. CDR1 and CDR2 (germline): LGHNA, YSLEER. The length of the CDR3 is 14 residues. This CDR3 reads CASSQGAPNNEQFF. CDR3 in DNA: TGCGCCAGCAGCCAGGGGGCGCCGAACAATGAGCAGTTCTTC.

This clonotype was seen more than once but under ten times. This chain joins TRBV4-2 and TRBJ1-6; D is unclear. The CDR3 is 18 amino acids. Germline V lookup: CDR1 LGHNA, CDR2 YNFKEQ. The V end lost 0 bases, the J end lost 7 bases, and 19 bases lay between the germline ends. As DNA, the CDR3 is TGTGCCAGCAGCCAAGATCCATTACTCCTGCATGGGAATTCACCCCTCCACTTT. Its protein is CASSQDPLLLHGNSPLHF.

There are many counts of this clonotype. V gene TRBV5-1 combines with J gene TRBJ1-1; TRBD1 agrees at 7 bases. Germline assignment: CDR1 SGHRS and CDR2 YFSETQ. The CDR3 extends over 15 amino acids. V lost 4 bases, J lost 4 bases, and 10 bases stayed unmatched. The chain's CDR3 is CASSRDESGGTEAFF. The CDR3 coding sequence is TGCGCCAGCAGCAGGGATGAGTCAGGGGGCACTGAAGCTTTCTTT.

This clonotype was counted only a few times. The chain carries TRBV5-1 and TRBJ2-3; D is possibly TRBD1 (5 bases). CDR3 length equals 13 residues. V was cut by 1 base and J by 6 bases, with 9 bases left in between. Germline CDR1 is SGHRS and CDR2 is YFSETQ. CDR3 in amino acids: CASSLPAGDTQYF. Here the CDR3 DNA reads TGCGCCAGCAGCTTGCCCGCAGGGGATACGCAGTATTTT.

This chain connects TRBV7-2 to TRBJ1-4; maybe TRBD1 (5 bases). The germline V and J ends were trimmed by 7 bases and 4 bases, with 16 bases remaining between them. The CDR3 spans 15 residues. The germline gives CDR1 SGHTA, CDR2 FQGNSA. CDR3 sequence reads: CASTRASTFNEKLFF. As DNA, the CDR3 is TGTGCCAGCACCAGGGCGTCTACATTTAATGAAAAACTGTTTTTT.

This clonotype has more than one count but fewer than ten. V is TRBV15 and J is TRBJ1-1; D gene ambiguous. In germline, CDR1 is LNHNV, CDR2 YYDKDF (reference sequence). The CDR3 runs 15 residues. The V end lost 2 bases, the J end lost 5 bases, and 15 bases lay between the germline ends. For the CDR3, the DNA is TGTGCCACCAGCAGACCATTCAGGAAGGGAACTGAAGCTTTCTTT. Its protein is CATSRPFRKGTEAFF.

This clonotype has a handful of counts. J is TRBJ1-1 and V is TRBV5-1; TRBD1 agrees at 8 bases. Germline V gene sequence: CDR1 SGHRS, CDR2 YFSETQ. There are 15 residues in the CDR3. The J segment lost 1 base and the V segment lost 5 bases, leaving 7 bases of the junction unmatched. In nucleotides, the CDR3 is TGCGCCAGCAGGTCAGGGGGCTCCACGAACACTGAAGCTTTCTTT. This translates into CASRSGGSTNTEAFF. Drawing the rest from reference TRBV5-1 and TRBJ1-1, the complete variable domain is KAGVTQTPRYLIKTRGQQVTLSCSPISGHRSVSWYQQTPGQGLQFLFEYFSETQRNKGNFPGRFSGRQFSNSRSEMNVSTLELGDSALYLCASRSGGSTNTEAFFGQGTRLTVV.

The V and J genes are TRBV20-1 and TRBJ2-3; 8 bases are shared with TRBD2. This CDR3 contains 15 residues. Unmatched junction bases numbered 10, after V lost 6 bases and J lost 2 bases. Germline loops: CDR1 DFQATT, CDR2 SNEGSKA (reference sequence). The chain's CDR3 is CSARSRGGYTDTQYF. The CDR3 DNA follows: TGCAGTGCCCGTTCTCGGGGGGGTTACACAGATACGCAGTATTTT.

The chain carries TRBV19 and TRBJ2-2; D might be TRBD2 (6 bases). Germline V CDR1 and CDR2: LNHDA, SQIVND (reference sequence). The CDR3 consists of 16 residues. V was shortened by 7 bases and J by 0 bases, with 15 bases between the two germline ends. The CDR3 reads CASMRWAGTNTGELFF. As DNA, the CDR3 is TGTGCCAGTATGAGGTGGGCGGGGACGAACACCGGGGAGCTGTTTTTT.

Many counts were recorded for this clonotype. CDR3 loop: CASSGTGGETQYF. The DNA of the CDR3 is TGTGCCAGCAGTGGAACCGGGGGAGAGACCCAGTACTTC. This chain uses TRBV2 with TRBJ2-5, with a tentative D call TRBD2 (6 bases). The germline V gene has CDR1 SNHLY and CDR2 FYNNEI. The ends were cut back, 4 bases at V and 4 bases at J, with 10 bases in the middle. The CDR3 runs to 13 residues. The full variable domain, rest sourced from reference TRBV2 and TRBJ2-5, is EPEVTQTPSHQVTQMGQEVILRCVPISNHLYFYWYRQILGQKVEFLVSFYNNEISEKSEIFDDQFSVERPDGSNFTLKIRSTKLEDSAMYFCASSGTGGETQYFGPGTRLLVL.

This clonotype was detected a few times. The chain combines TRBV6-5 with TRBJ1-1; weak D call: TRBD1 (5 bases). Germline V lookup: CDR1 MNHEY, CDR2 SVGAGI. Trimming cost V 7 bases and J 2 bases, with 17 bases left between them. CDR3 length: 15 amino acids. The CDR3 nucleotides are TGTGCCAGCACCTCCCGGGGCCGGGGAAACACTGAAGCTTTCTTT. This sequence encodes CASTSRGRGNTEAFF.

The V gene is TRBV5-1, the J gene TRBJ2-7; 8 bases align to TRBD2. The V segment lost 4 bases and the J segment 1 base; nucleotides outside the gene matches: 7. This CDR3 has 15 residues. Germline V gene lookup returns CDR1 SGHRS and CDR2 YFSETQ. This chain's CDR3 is CASSGTGGRSYEQYF. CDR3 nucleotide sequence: TGCGCCAGCAGCGGAACGGGGGGGAGGTCCTACGAGCAGTACTTC.

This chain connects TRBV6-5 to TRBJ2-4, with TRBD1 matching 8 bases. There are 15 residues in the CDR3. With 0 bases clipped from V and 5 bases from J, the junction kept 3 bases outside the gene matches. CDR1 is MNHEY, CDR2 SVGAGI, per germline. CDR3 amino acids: CASSYSDRGQNIQYF. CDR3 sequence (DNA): TGTGCCAGCAGTTACTCCGACAGGGGCCAAAACATTCAGTACTTC.

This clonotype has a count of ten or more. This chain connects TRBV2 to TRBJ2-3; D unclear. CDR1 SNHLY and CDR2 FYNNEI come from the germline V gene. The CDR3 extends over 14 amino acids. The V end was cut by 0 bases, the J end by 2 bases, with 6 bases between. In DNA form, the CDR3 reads TGTGCCAGCAGTGAAGCGCTTTTCACAGATACGCAGTATTTT. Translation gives CASSEALFTDTQYF.

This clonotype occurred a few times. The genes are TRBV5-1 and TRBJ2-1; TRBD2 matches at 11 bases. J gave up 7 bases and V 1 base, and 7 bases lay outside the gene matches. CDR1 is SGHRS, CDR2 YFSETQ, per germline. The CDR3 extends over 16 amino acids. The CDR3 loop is CASSLSLAGGANEQFF. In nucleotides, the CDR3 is TGCGCCAGCAGCTTGTCCCTAGCGGGGGGTGCGAATGAGCAGTTCTTC.

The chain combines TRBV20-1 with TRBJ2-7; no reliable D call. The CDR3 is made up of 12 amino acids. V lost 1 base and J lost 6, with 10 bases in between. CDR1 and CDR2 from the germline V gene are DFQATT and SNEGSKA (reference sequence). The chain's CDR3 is CSARGYPSEQYV. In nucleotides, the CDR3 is TGCAGTGCTAGAGGGTATCCGTCCGAGCAGTACGTC.

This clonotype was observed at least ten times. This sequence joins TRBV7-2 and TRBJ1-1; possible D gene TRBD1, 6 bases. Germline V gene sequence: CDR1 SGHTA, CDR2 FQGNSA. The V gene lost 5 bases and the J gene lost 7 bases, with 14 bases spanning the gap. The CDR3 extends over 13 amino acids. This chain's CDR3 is CASSRRDTFEAFF. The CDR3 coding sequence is TGTGCCAGCAGCCGACGGGACACCTTTGAAGCTTTCTTT.

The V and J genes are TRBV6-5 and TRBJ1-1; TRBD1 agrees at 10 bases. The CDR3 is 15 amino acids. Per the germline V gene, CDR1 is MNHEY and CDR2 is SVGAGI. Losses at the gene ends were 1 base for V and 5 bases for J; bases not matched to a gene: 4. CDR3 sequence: CASSYWKGQGTEAFF. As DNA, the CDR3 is TGTGCCAGCAGTTACTGGAAGGGACAGGGGACTGAAGCTTTCTTT.